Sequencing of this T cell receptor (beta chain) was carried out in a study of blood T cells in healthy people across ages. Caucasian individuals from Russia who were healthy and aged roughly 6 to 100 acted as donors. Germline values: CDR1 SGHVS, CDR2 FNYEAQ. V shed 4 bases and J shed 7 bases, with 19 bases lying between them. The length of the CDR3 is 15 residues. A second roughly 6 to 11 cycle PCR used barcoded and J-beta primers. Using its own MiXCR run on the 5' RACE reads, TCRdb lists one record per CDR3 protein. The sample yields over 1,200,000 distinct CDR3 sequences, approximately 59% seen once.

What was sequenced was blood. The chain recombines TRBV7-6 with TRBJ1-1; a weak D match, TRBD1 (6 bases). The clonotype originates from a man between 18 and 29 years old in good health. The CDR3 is CASSSLIQGTIEAFF. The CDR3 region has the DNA TGTGCCAGCAGCTCCCTTATTCAGGGGACAATTGAAGCTTTCTTT. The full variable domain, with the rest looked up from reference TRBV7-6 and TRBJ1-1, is GAGVSQSPRYKVTKRGQDVALRCDPISGHVSLYWYRQALGQGPEFLTYFNYEAQQDKSGLPNDRFSAERPEGSISTLTIQRTEQRDSAMYRCASSSLIQGTIEAFFGQGTRLTVV.